This T cell receptor (beta chain) was obtained from a study of control samples from healthy donors and cancer patients. V dropped 2 bases and J dropped 0 bases, with 20 bases sitting between them. The CDR3 loop spans 19 amino acids. Germline-derived CDR1 and CDR2 are KGHSH and LQKENI. This table comes from immunoSEQ multiplex PCR, and its TCRdb copy is limited to in-frame clones, with some not included. The table has about 59,000 clones, 92% seen once; the top ten hold 1.7%. The TCR comes from a man aged 40-49 years with colorectal cancer. This chain connects TRBV18 to TRBJ1-3, with D perhaps matching TRBD1 (6 bases). What was sequenced was PBMCs. The CDR3 sequence: CASSPNSQGLVHSGNTIYF. The CDR3 DNA reads as TGTGCCAGCTCACCAAACAGCCAGGGGCTCGTACACTCTGGAAACACCATATATTTT.